The 8 T cell receptor beta chains below were found in one sample sequenced in a study of blood T cell repertoires in COVID-19. TCRdb's table, derived via immunoSEQ multiplex PCR, lists solely in-frame clones and lacks some. Seen here are 310,000 or so clones, just over 85% observed once, and the top ten hold roughly a tenth. Sequencing was done on a sample of PBMCs or T cells enriched from blood (not recorded which). These receptor sequences come from a woman aged 18-29 years who had recovered from COVID-19.

The rearrangement joins TRBV2 to TRBJ2-2; 11 positions match TRBD1. The germline CDR1 and CDR2 sequences are SNHLY and FYNNEI. The CDR3 loop spans 16 amino acids. The V gene end was trimmed by 7 bases and the J gene end by 2 bases; junction bases not matched to a gene: 6. The CDR3 reads CASTDRGLGNTGELFF. The CDR3 coding sequence is TGTGCCAGCACGGACAGGGGGCTAGGAAACACCGGGGAGCTGTTTTTT.

V and J are TRBV4-1 and TRBJ2-7; the D gene is possibly TRBD2 (6 bases). Trimming stripped 0 bases from V and 9 bases from J, with 21 bases between. The CDR3 spans 16 residues. CDR1 and CDR2 (germline): MGHRA, YSYEKL. This chain's CDR3 is CASSQDRALATRLQYF. The DNA of the CDR3 is TGCGCCAGCAGCCAAGATCGGGCACTAGCCACTCGTCTGCAGTACTTC.

This chain uses TRBV7-9 with TRBJ1-5; D is perhaps TRBD1 (5 bases). The CDR3 extends over 15 amino acids. CDR1 and CDR2 from the germline V gene are SEHNR and FQNEAQ (reference sequence). Trimming removed 4 bases at V and 3 bases at J, with 13 bases between. The DNA of the CDR3 is TGTGCCAGCAGCTCCGGCGAAGGGGTCAATCAGCCCCAGCATTTT. Protein product: CASSSGEGVNQPQHF.

V usage is TRBV3-1 (or the pseudogene TRBV3-2) and J usage is TRBJ1-5; D may be TRBD1 (6 bases). The CDR3 contains 15 residues. V shed 4 bases and J shed 9 bases, with 19 bases lying between them. The germline gives CDR1 LGHDT, CDR2 YNNKEL (reference sequence). CDR3 DNA sequence: TGTGCCAGCAGCCTGGGGATAGGGGGAGAGGGGCCCCAGCATTTT. It specifies CASSLGIGGEGPQHF.

The J gene is TRBJ2-2, the V gene TRBV7-3; weak D call: TRBD2 (6 bases). This CDR3 spans 17 amino acids. Germline V gene sequence: CDR1 SGHTA, CDR2 FQGTGA. Trimming removed 0 bases at V and 4 bases at J, with 15 bases between. The chain's CDR3 is CASSLTPTGVGTGELFF. Written as DNA, the CDR3 is TGTGCCAGCAGCTTAACCCCTACGGGAGTGGGCACCGGGGAGCTGTTTTTT.

In this sample, this clone turned up many times. The CDR3 region has the DNA TGTGCCAGCAGCTCCGCTAGGAGCAATGAGCAGTTCTTC. Amino acid sequence: CASSSARSNEQFF. The gene calls are TRBV5-6 and TRBJ2-1; D unclear. V was cut by 3 bases and J by 6 bases, with 10 bases left in between. Per germline, CDR1 SGHDT and CDR2 YYEEEE. CDR3 length: 13 residues.

The rearrangement uses TRBV5-4 and TRBJ2-7, with 7 bases that match TRBD2. The CDR3 is made up of 13 amino acids. CDR1 and CDR2 from the germline V gene are SGHNT and YYREEE (reference sequence). The V and J ends lost 4 bases and 6 bases, in that order; junction bases with no gene match: 7. The CDR3 region is CASSLTGGGEQYF. The CDR3 region has the DNA TGTGCCAGCAGCCTGACTGGGGGGGGCGAGCAGTACTTC.

The rearrangement uses TRBV5-4 and TRBJ1-6, with 7 bases that match TRBD1. Germline V lookup: CDR1 SGHNT, CDR2 YYREEE (reference sequence). Trimming removed 5 bases from V and 8 bases from J; junction bases left unmatched: 7. This CDR3 has 14 residues. CDR3 in amino acids: CASRPRQGDSPLHF. CDR3 DNA: TGTGCCAGCAGACCCAGACAGGGCGATTCACCCCTCCACTTT. Full variable domain (missing parts from reference TRBV5-4 and TRBJ1-6): ETGVTQSPTHLIKTRGQQVTLRCSSQSGHNTVSWYQQALGQGPQFIFQYYREEENGRGNFPPRFSGLQFPNYSSELNVNALELDDSALYLCASRPRQGDSPLHFGNGTRLTVT.